The TCR beta chain under discussion was sequenced for a study of blood T cell repertoires in COVID-19. The repertoire was sequenced with immunoSEQ multiplex PCR; TCRdb's copy has only in-frame clones and lacks some. The sample includes some 80,000 clones, around four fifths of them seen just once. Germline V gene lookup returns CDR1 LNHDA and CDR2 SQIVND (reference sequence). Losses at the gene ends were 11 bases for V and 1 base for J; bases not matched to a gene: 8. The CDR3 is 13 residues long. This TCR came from a man older than 75 with active or convalescent COVID-19. The J gene is TRBJ2-7, the V gene TRBV19, with 7 bases aligning to TRBD2. The source material was peripheral blood. CDR3 nucleotide sequence: TGTGCCCCCGGGCTAGCGGAGTCCTACGAGCAGTACGTC. The encoded protein is CAPGLAESYEQYV.